This T cell receptor beta chain was captured in a study of blood T cell repertoires in COVID-19. Turning to the study itself: Donors in the United States, Italy and Spain gave samples during acute or convalescent COVID-19.

Original handling: The authors estimated nucleated cell counts from reference gene primer amplification. The data were produced by immunoSEQ multiplex PCR, yet TCRdb's version contains in-frame clones alone and is incomplete. The D gene and trimming were derived from the DNA, and the V and J assignments and clone size from that table. The sample holds a few hundred thousand clones, roughly 89% seen once. Deletions cut 1 base from V and 0 bases from J, with 4 bases between. The CDR3 consists of 14 residues. Germline CDR1 LGHDT, CDR2 YNNKEL (reference sequence). With respect to this clone: The sample has other DNA sequences that encode this CDR3 too.

Enrollment of patients from Seattle took place during active infection, with longitudinal follow-up. Sequences were obtained from peripheral blood. The genes are TRBV3-1 (or the pseudogene TRBV3-2) and TRBJ1-5; D is undetermined. The source of this sequence is a woman younger than 45 with COVID-19, enrolled during active disease. The CDR3 DNA follows: TGTGCCAGCAGCCAAGCTATTAGCAATCAGCCCCAGCATTTT. Amino acid sequence: CASSQAISNQPQHF.